This record looks at one T cell receptor (beta chain) sequence and its context. TCRdb's copy holds only in-frame clones and misses some; the assay was immunoSEQ multiplex PCR. The data show millions of clones, approximately 93% seen once. These data belong to a study of shared clonotypes between healthy human individuals. Overall study: Donors were a couple of women and a few men aged 18 to 49.

CDR1 and CDR2 (germline): LNHDA, SQIVND (reference sequence). The CDR3 runs to 17 residues. V gave up 5 bases and J gave up 0 bases, with 19 bases separating them. The specimen sequenced was naive CD4+ T cells from PBMCs. Indicated subset: CD45RA+ positively selected. The chain employs TRBV19 and TRBJ1-2, with a weak D call TRBD1 (5 bases). The sequence derives from a man younger than 35 in good health. Some clones in this sample may be carry-over from other donors' samples. The CDR3 DNA reads as TGTGCCAGTAGTCCCGTCCGGACAACGGGAACTAACTATGGCTACACCTTC. Protein product: CASSPVRTTGTNYGYTF.